This passage covers 12 T cell receptor beta chains from one sample sequenced in a study of vaccination and CD4 T cells after COVID-19. Sequencing of the DNA from cultured CD4+ T cells was carried out with the Oncomine TCR Beta short-read assay. TCRdb re-called the PCR reads through MiXCR, storing one row per CDR3 protein. The sample has 8,500 to 13,000 distinct CDR3 sequences; approximately 40% are singletons. The treatment was: approximately 9-day PBMC culture with coronavirus spike peptide pools or control peptides (ViraFEST assay). No cognate antigen is known for these TCRs. The sequences come from CD4+ T cells from blood, cultured in vitro, collected after SARS-CoV-2 vaccination. These receptor sequences come from a human donor who had recovered from COVID-19.

This chain uses TRBV27 with TRBJ1-6; 7 bases map to TRBD1. The length of the CDR3 is 13 residues. Per germline, CDR1 MNHEY and CDR2 SMNVEV (reference sequence). Trimming took 5 bases from V and 9 from J; bases not matched to a gene: 4. This chain's CDR3 is CASSRDSSSPLHF. CDR3 coding DNA: TGTGCCAGCAGTAGGGACAGTAGTTCACCCCTCCACTTT.

This chain uses TRBV20-1 with TRBJ2-3, with 10 positions matching TRBD2. Germline values: CDR1 DFQATT, CDR2 SNEGSKA (reference sequence). Trimming removed 3 bases from V and 7 bases from J; junction bases left unmatched: 7. This CDR3 comprises 14 residues. CDR3 residues: CSARSGRAGNTQYF. CDR3 nucleotides: TGCAGTGCTAGGAGCGGGAGGGCCGGGAATACGCAGTATTTT.

The chain couples TRBV19 to TRBJ2-1; no reliable D call. The germline CDR1 and CDR2 sequences are LNHDA and SQIVND (reference sequence). This CDR3 region has 15 residues. The V end was cut by 2 bases, the J end by 10 bases, with 18 bases between. CDR3 nucleotides: TGTGCCAGTAGTATAAATAGGCCCCCCGAGAGGGAGCAGTTCTTC. Translating gives CASSINRPPEREQFF.

V usage is TRBV27 and J usage is TRBJ1-5; 8 nucleotides align to TRBD1. Germline V CDR1 and CDR2: MNHEY, SMNVEV (reference sequence). This CDR3 has 14 amino acids. J lost 5 bases, V lost 6 bases, and 6 bases had no gene match. The CDR3 sequence: CASRNQGAHQPQHF. As DNA, the CDR3 is TGTGCCAGCAGGAACCAGGGGGCGCATCAGCCCCAGCATTTT.

CDR3 residues: CASSVGQGGTQETQYF. Written as DNA, the CDR3 is TGTGCCAGCAGCGTGGGACAGGGTGGAACCCAAGAGACCCAGTACTTC. The chain employs TRBV2 and TRBJ2-5, with 9 bases aligning to TRBD1. Trimming removed 6 bases from V and 1 base from J; junction bases left unmatched: 9. Per germline, CDR1 SNHLY and CDR2 FYNNEI. The CDR3 spans 16 residues.

The chain has TRBV18 and TRBJ2-5; a weak D match, TRBD2 (6 bases). Germline lookup yields CDR1 KGHSH and CDR2 LQKENI. V was clipped by 0 bases and J by 2 bases, with 13 bases between them. This CDR3 has 16 amino acids. The CDR3 is CASSPPGRPRQETQYF. In nucleotides, the CDR3 is TGTGCCAGCTCACCACCGGGGAGGCCTCGGCAAGAGACCCAGTACTTC.

The chain joins TRBV15 to TRBJ2-5; unclear D gene. Germline-derived CDR1 and CDR2 are LNHNV and YYDKDF (reference sequence). Between the trimmed V and J ends, which lost 0 bases and 5 bases, there was a span of 10 bases. The CDR3 is 14 amino acids. CDR3 sequence reads: CATSRDLGIETQYF. In DNA form, the CDR3 reads TGTGCCACCAGCAGAGATCTAGGGATCGAGACCCAGTACTTC.

This chain links TRBV30 with TRBJ2-3; 7 bases align to TRBD2. V shed 0 bases and J 10 bases; nucleotides not matched to a gene: 7. The CDR3 contains 13 residues. CDR1 and CDR2 from the germline V gene are GTSNPN and SVGIG (reference sequence). The CDR3 is CAWSVSVAGAQYF. CDR3 coding DNA: TGTGCCTGGAGTGTAAGTGTGGCGGGGGCGCAGTATTTT. The complete variable domain, with remaining parts taken from reference TRBV30 and TRBJ2-3, reads SQTIHQWPATLVQPVGSPLSLECTVEGTSNPNLYWYRQAAGRGLQLLFYSVGIGQISSEVPQNLSASRPQDRQFILSSKKLLLSDSGFYLCAWSVSVAGAQYFGPGTRLTVL.

The rearrangement links TRBV28 to TRBJ2-2; D is perhaps TRBD1 or TRBD2 (5 bases each). This CDR3 comprises 15 residues. CDR1 MDHEN and CDR2 SYDVKM come from the germline V gene. V lost 8 bases and J 5 bases, leaving 18 bases between the germline ends. CDR3 sequence reads: CASRLWDGSTGELFF. The CDR3, as DNA: TGTGCCAGCCGACTCTGGGACGGAAGTACCGGGGAGCTGTTTTTT.

The rearrangement links TRBV6-5 to TRBJ1-2; D is unresolved. CDR3 length: 14 residues. Between the trimmed V and J ends, which lost 0 bases and 7 bases, there was a span of 12 bases. Germline V gene sequence: CDR1 MNHEY, CDR2 SVGAGI. CDR3 in amino acids: CASSYSSGSGGYTF. DNA of the CDR3: TGTGCCAGCAGTTACTCGAGCGGCAGCGGTGGCTACACCTTC.

V is TRBV24-1 and J is TRBJ2-3; D uncertain. The V end was cut by 4 bases, the J end by 4 bases, with 17 bases between. The CDR3 has 16 residues. In germline, CDR1 is KGHDR, CDR2 SFDVKD. The CDR3 loop reads CATSESVTGRADTQYF. The CDR3 DNA follows: TGTGCCACCAGTGAGAGTGTGACGGGTCGCGCAGATACGCAGTATTTT.

This clonotype was detected once. The J gene is TRBJ2-3, the V gene TRBV7-8; unclear D gene. From germline, CDR1 is SGHVS and CDR2 FQNEAQ. The CDR3 contains 16 residues. V shed 1 base and J shed 0 bases, with 11 bases lying between them. The CDR3 DNA reads TGTGCCAGCAGCTTAGTGCCGGGTCTTAGCACAGATACGCAGTATTTT. Translating gives CASSLVPGLSTDTQYF.